A single sample gave rise to the 10 T cell receptor beta chains below, sequenced in a study of blood T cell repertoires in COVID-19. Some clones are missing from TCRdb's copy, which holds only in-frame ones; the method was immunoSEQ multiplex PCR. The sample has over 200,000 clones, 80% to 85% seen once. What was sequenced was peripheral blood. The receptors originated from a human donor in a cohort sampled during active COVID-19.

This clone was counted a few times. V is TRBV28 and J is TRBJ1-2, with D unclear. The CDR3 contains 12 residues. Germline CDR1 is MDHEN and CDR2 is SYDVKM. The ends were cut back, 2 bases at V and 7 bases at J, with 8 bases in the middle. CDR3 protein: CASSLTGFGYTF. DNA for the CDR3: TGTGCCAGCAGTTTAACGGGTTTTGGCTACACCTTC.

This sequence joins TRBV7-9 and TRBJ2-7; D possibly corresponds to TRBD2 (6 bases). Germline V gene data show CDR1 as SEHNR and CDR2 as FQNEAQ (reference sequence). V shed 5 bases and J shed 3 bases, with 17 bases lying between them. The CDR3 totals 15 residues. In nucleotides, the CDR3 is TGTGCCAGCAGCAGCTCCGGGGCGGGATACTACGAGCAGTACTTC. This gives the protein CASSSSGAGYYEQYF.

The rearrangement links TRBV5-6 to TRBJ1-2; 8 positions match TRBD1. Germline V gene lookup returns CDR1 SGHDT and CDR2 YYEEEE. The CDR3 sequence is 16 residues long. V shed 4 bases, J shed 8 bases, and the junction held 16 bases outside the gene matches. CDR3 in DNA: TGTGCCAGCAGCCCGACGGACAGGGTGGCCATAGGAGGCTACACCTTC. Amino acids: CASSPTDRVAIGGYTF. The variable domain in full, completed from reference TRBV5-6 and TRBJ1-2, reads DAGVTQSPTHLIKTRGQQVTLRCSPKSGHDTVSWYQQALGQGPQFIFQYYEEEERQRGNFPDRFSGHQFPNYSSELNVNALLLGDSALYLCASSPTDRVAIGGYTFGSGTRLTVV.

The chain joins TRBV7-2 to TRBJ2-7, with TRBD2 matching over 16 bases. V shed 4 bases and J 3 bases; nucleotides not matched to a gene: 12. The length of the CDR3 is 19 residues. From germline, CDR1 is SGHTA and CDR2 FQGNSA. CDR3 sequence (DNA): TGTGCCAGCAGCTGGGGACTAGCGGGAGGGCCTCAGTCCCGCTACGAGCAGTACTTC. Amino acid sequence: CASSWGLAGGPQSRYEQYF.

This chain joins TRBV4-1 and TRBJ1-1; 9 bases map to TRBD1. Germline assignment: CDR1 MGHRA and CDR2 YSYEKL. J lost 0 bases, V lost 4 bases, and 9 bases had no gene match. The CDR3 consists of 17 residues. Written as DNA, the CDR3 is TGCGCCAGCAGCCGTGGGACAGGGCTCGAACTGAACACTGAAGCTTTCTTT. Its translation is CASSRGTGLELNTEAFF.

This clone was recorded once. This chain joins TRBV21-1 and TRBJ1-2; the table gives TRBD1 as D, unverified against the DNA. TRBV21-1 constitutes a pseudogene. The CDR3 runs 17 residues. CDR3 DNA: TGTGCCAGCAGGATAAACCGGGACAGGGGCATGGTCTATGGCTACACCTTC. Translated, it gives CASRINRDRGMVYGYTF.

The chain couples TRBV29-1 to TRBJ2-7; 7 bases line up with TRBD1. Germline V CDR1 and CDR2: SQVTM, ANQGSEA. There are 16 residues in the CDR3. V was clipped by 6 bases and J by 7 bases; unmatched bases: 21. This CDR3 reads CSVSSQNRGTSGEQYF. The CDR3 DNA reads as TGCAGCGTCAGCAGCCAAAACAGGGGTACATCGGGGGAGCAGTACTTC.

The chain carries TRBV28 and TRBJ2-1; 7 bases align to TRBD1. With 6 bases clipped from V and 1 base from J, the junction kept 6 bases outside the gene matches. Germline assignment: CDR1 MDHEN and CDR2 SYDVKM. The CDR3 has 15 amino acids. In DNA form, the CDR3 reads TGTGCCAGCAGACCCGGACAGGTATCCTACAATGAGCAGTTCTTC. It is translated as CASRPGQVSYNEQFF.

The chain combines TRBV18 with TRBJ1-2; D gene ambiguous. This CDR3 is built from 13 residues. V was trimmed by 3 bases and J by 3 bases, leaving 8 bases between them. Per the germline V gene, CDR1 is KGHSH and CDR2 is LQKENI. For the CDR3, the DNA is TGTGCCAGCTCACCCGGGAGCTACTATGGCTACACCTTC. Its translation: CASSPGSYYGYTF. Based on the CDR3 plus reference TRBV18 and TRBJ1-2, the full variable domain is NAGVMQNPRHLVRRRGQEARLRCSPMKGHSHVYWYRQLPEEGLKFMVYLQKENIIDESGMPKERFSAEFPKEGPSILRIQQVVRGDSAAYFCASSPGSYYGYTFGSGTRLTVV.

The DNA for the CDR3 is TGTGCCAGCAGTATGAATAGGAGACAGGGAGAGACCCAGTACTTC. This encodes CASSMNRRQGETQYF. J is TRBJ2-5 and V is TRBV7-9; TRBD1 matches 7 bases. Germline V gene data show CDR1 as SEHNR and CDR2 as FQNEAQ (reference sequence). CDR3 length: 15 residues. J lost 4 bases, V lost 6 bases, and 11 bases had no gene match.